The next 14 T cell receptor beta chains were all read from a single sample in a study of blood T cells in healthy people across ages. Through a sample-barcoded 5' primer and a J-beta primer mix, a second PCR was run for roughly 7 to 12 cycles. TCRdb itself ran the 5' RACE reads through MiXCR, one entry per CDR3 protein. Of over 1,500,000 distinct CDR3 sequences listed, about 50% are singletons. The specimen sequenced was blood. The receptors stem from a woman in her forties in good health.

The sample holds a few counts of this clonotype. This chain joins TRBV4-3 and TRBJ2-6; D is possibly TRBD2 (5 bases). The CDR3 covers 18 residues. Germline CDR1 and CDR2: LGHNA and YSLEER. Trimming stripped 0 bases from V and 0 bases from J, with 12 bases between. In DNA form, the CDR3 reads TGCGCCAGCAGCCAAGATCCGACGGGAACCTCTGGGGCCAACGTCCTGACTTTC. Translating gives CASSQDPTGTSGANVLTF.

This clonotype was counted a few times. V usage is TRBV28 and J usage is TRBJ1-2; TRBD1 matches at 10 bases. This CDR3 has 11 residues. Germline V CDR1 and CDR2: MDHEN, SYDVKM. CDR3: CADRGNYGYTF. In DNA, the CDR3 is TGTGCGGACAGGGGGAACTATGGCTACACCTTC.

V usage is TRBV9 and J usage is TRBJ1-2; 7 bases map to TRBD1. Germline-derived CDR1 and CDR2 are SGDLS and YYNGEE. This CDR3 is 15 amino acids long. Losses at the gene ends were 3 bases for V and 7 bases for J; bases not matched to a gene: 12. In DNA form, the CDR3 reads TGTGCCAGCAGCGCCCACTCGGGACAGCGGCGTGGCTACACCTTC. Residues: CASSAHSGQRRGYTF.

This clonotype was detected a few times. CDR3 DNA sequence: TGTGCCAGCAGTTCCGCCGGGACATTACGTTCACCCCTCCACTTT. Its protein is CASSSAGTLRSPLHF. V gene TRBV12-3 or TRBV12-4 combines with J gene TRBJ1-6, with D maybe TRBD1 (6 bases). Deletions cut 4 bases from V and 9 bases from J, with 16 bases between. The CDR3 has 15 residues.

The chain employs TRBV27 and TRBJ2-1; 9 bases are shared with TRBD2. The trim removed 4 bases at V and 8 bases at J, leaving 15 bases unmatched. This CDR3 comprises 17 residues. CDR1 is MNHEY and CDR2 is SMNVEV in the germline V gene (reference sequence). The CDR3 DNA reads TGTGCCAGCAGTTCCTATCGCCCGGGACTAGCAATCCATGAGCAGTTCTTC. This sequence encodes CASSSYRPGLAIHEQFF.

This clonotype was found many times. The J gene is TRBJ2-7, the V gene TRBV29-1; 12 bases are shared with TRBD2. Germline V gene lookup returns CDR1 SQVTM and CDR2 ANQGSEA. The CDR3 contains 15 residues. The V segment lost 1 base and the J segment 1 base; nucleotides outside the gene matches: 2. The CDR3 loop is CSVEALAGGSYEQYF. CDR3 bases: TGCAGCGTTGAAGCCCTAGCGGGGGGGTCCTACGAGCAGTACTTC.

The sample holds a few counts of this clonotype. The V and J genes are TRBV18 and TRBJ1-1; D unclear. The germline V and J ends were trimmed by 5 bases and 0 bases, with 10 bases remaining between them. The CDR3 is 14 residues long. Looked up from germline, CDR1 is KGHSH and CDR2 is LQKENI. The CDR3 here is CASSADGLNTEAFF. Here the CDR3 DNA reads TGTGCCAGCTCAGCGGACGGCCTGAACACTGAAGCTTTCTTT. The whole variable domain, filled in from reference TRBV18 and TRBJ1-1, reads NAGVMQNPRHLVRRRGQEARLRCSPMKGHSHVYWYRQLPEEGLKFMVYLQKENIIDESGMPKERFSAEFPKEGPSILRIQQVVRGDSAAYFCASSADGLNTEAFFGQGTRLTVV.

The V and J genes are TRBV27 and TRBJ1-4, with D uncertain. CDR1 and CDR2 from the germline V gene are MNHEY and SMNVEV (reference sequence). Trimming stripped 3 bases from V and 7 bases from J, with 12 bases between. There are 14 residues in the CDR3. CDR3 loop: CASSLSLNSEKLFF. CDR3 nucleotides: TGTGCCAGCAGTTTGAGTCTTAACAGTGAAAAACTGTTTTTT.

V usage is TRBV6-6 and J usage is TRBJ1-4, with a possible D match to TRBD1 (5 bases). Germline V gene sequence: CDR1 MNHNY, CDR2 SVGAGI (reference sequence). Trimming took 0 bases from V and 5 from J, leaving 7 bases between them. This CDR3 region has 14 residues. CDR3: CASSYSGVNEKLFF. CDR3 nucleotides: TGTGCCAGCAGTTACTCGGGGGTGAATGAAAAACTGTTTTTT.

The chain recombines TRBV12-3 or TRBV12-4 with TRBJ2-1; TRBD1 or TRBD2 may be the D gene (6 bases each). V lost 7 bases and J 3 bases, leaving 16 bases between the germline ends. The CDR3 is 15 amino acids. CDR3 nucleotide sequence: TGTGCCAGCAAATCCGGGGGCGGGGACTACAATGAGCAGTTCTTC. Its translation is CASKSGGGDYNEQFF.

This clonotype has more than one count but fewer than ten. The genes are TRBV7-9 and TRBJ1-6; D is uncertain. The germline CDR1 and CDR2 sequences are SEHNR and FQNEAQ (reference sequence). The CDR3 spans 15 residues. V lost 5 bases, J lost 9 bases, and 17 bases lay in between. The CDR3 reads CASSHGGVAFSPLHF. Written as DNA, the CDR3 is TGTGCCAGCAGCCACGGCGGGGTGGCCTTTTCACCCCTCCACTTT.

This clonotype turned up a few times. V gene TRBV7-9 combines with J gene TRBJ1-5; perhaps TRBD1 as D (5 bases). Germline CDR1 and CDR2: SEHNR and FQNEAQ (reference sequence). The CDR3 consists of 14 residues. Between the trimmed V and J ends, which lost 4 bases and 4 bases, there was a span of 11 bases. The CDR3, as DNA: TGTGCCAGCAGCTCGGGGGACCGGAATCAGCCCCAGCATTTT. Translation gives CASSSGDRNQPQHF.

In this sample, this clonotype turned up once. The J gene is TRBJ2-5, the V gene TRBV7-2; D possibly uses TRBD1 or TRBD2 (5 bases each). V lost 0 bases to trimming and J lost 11 bases, with 16 bases between them. This CDR3 comprises 14 residues. CDR1 is SGHTA, CDR2 FQGNSA, per germline. The CDR3 loop reads CASSLAGRGEEQYF. The CDR3 DNA follows: TGTGCCAGCAGCTTAGCGGGGAGAGGGGAAGAGCAGTACTTC.

The chain joins TRBV5-1 to TRBJ2-5, with TRBD1 as a possible D gene (6 bases). CDR3 length: 15 residues. Germline assignment: CDR1 SGHRS and CDR2 YFSETQ. V was clipped by 4 bases and J by 1 base, with 14 bases between them. Written as DNA, the CDR3 is TGCGCCAGCAGCCCACGTGGCAGGGGCCAAGAGACCCAGTACTTC. Protein product: CASSPRGRGQETQYF. The variable domain in full, completed from reference TRBV5-1 and TRBJ2-5, reads KAGVTQTPRYLIKTRGQQVTLSCSPISGHRSVSWYQQTPGQGLQFLFEYFSETQRNKGNFPGRFSGRQFSNSRSEMNVSTLELGDSALYLCASSPRGRGQETQYFGPGTRLLVL.